This entry lists 12 T cell receptor beta chains sequenced from one sample in a study of T cell changes during pregnancy in multiple sclerosis. Assay: immunoSEQ multiplex PCR; the TCRdb copy retains only in-frame clones and omits some. The data hold tens of thousands of clones, with 80% to 95% observed a single time. The sample in question was peripheral blood, obtained in the second trimester of pregnancy. These receptors were collected from a female donor with multiple sclerosis, enrolled in a pregnancy study.

The chain carries TRBV14 and TRBJ1-1, with TRBD1 identical over 9 bases. The V gene's germline CDR1 is SGHDN and CDR2 FVKESK. V dropped 0 bases and J dropped 2; count of bases not matched to a gene: 7. This CDR3 has 17 amino acids. Here the CDR3 DNA reads TGTGCCAGCAGCCAAGACCCCGGACAGGGGCCTAACACTGAAGCTTTCTTT. As protein: CASSQDPGQGPNTEAFF.

V is TRBV7-2 and J is TRBJ2-5; a possible D gene is TRBD1 (6 bases). The CDR3 covers 13 residues. Germline loops: CDR1 SGHTA, CDR2 FQGNSA. Deletions cut 6 bases from V and 5 bases from J, with 13 bases between. The CDR3 spells CASSYRDPETQYF. The CDR3 coding sequence is TGTGCCAGCAGTTACAGGGATCCGGAGACCCAGTACTTC.

The chain is built from TRBV5-6 and TRBJ2-4; weak D call: TRBD2 (5 bases). CDR3 length: 16 residues. The germline V gene has CDR1 SGHDT and CDR2 YYEEEE. V was cut by 1 base and J by 7 bases, with 18 bases left in between. The CDR3 region is CASSLRVGGSRNIQYF. CDR3 DNA: TGTGCCAGCAGCTTGAGGGTCGGAGGATCTCGGAACATTCAGTACTTC.

CDR3 region: CATGDRGREQYF. The CDR3 DNA is TGTGCCACCGGTGACAGGGGGCGAGAGCAGTACTTC. The chain uses TRBV15 and TRBJ2-7; 10 bases line up with TRBD1. The CDR3 runs 12 residues. CDR1 and CDR2 from the germline V gene are LNHNV and YYDKDF (reference sequence). The junction had 5 bases not matched to a gene; V was cut back by 8 bases and J by 7 bases.

This chain links TRBV5-6 with TRBJ2-1, with 7 nucleotides matching TRBD2. Germline CDR1 reads SGHDT; CDR2 reads YYEEEE. V trimming: 1 base; J trimming: 4 bases; junction bases outside the gene matches: 8. The CDR3 length is 16 residues. CDR3 nucleotides: TGTGCCAGCAGCTTGTGGCGGGAGTGGGTATACAATGAGCAGTTCTTC. Amino acid sequence: CASSLWREWVYNEQFF.

This chain uses TRBV4-1 with TRBJ2-3, with a tentative D call TRBD2 (5 bases). V was shortened by 1 base and J by 2 bases, with 13 bases between the two germline ends. The CDR3 totals 16 residues. Germline V gene data show CDR1 as MGHRA and CDR2 as YSYEKL. The DNA of the CDR3 is TGCGCCAGCAGCCAAGTCGTGGAGCGGTACACAGATACGCAGTATTTT. This gives the protein CASSQVVERYTDTQYF.

The CDR3 spells CASSLSYSYEQYF. The CDR3 region has the DNA TGCGCCAGCAGCTTGTCGTATTCCTACGAGCAGTACTTC. This chain connects TRBV5-1 to TRBJ2-7; no firm D call. The germline CDR1 and CDR2 sequences are SGHRS and YFSETQ. V lost 1 base, J lost 1 base, and 6 bases lay in between. This CDR3 is 13 amino acids long. The full variable domain, in which reference TRBV5-1 and TRBJ2-7 provide the parts outside the CDR3, is KAGVTQTPRYLIKTRGQQVTLSCSPISGHRSVSWYQQTPGQGLQFLFEYFSETQRNKGNFPGRFSGRQFSNSRSEMNVSTLELGDSALYLCASSLSYSYEQYFGPGTRLTVT.

The genes are TRBV27 and TRBJ2-7; 10 nucleotides align to TRBD1. The J segment lost 5 bases and the V segment lost 6 bases, leaving 10 bases of the junction unmatched. The CDR3 covers 15 residues. Germline-derived CDR1 and CDR2 are MNHEY and SMNVEV (reference sequence). The CDR3 loop reads CASSARTGGDNEQYF. In DNA, the CDR3 is TGTGCCAGCAGCGCAAGGACAGGGGGGGACAACGAGCAGTACTTC.

The chain employs TRBV6-5 and TRBJ1-1, with TRBD1 matching 9 bases. The CDR3 extends over 14 amino acids. V lost 5 bases and J lost 4; bases outside the gene matches: 5. Germline assignment: CDR1 MNHEY and CDR2 SVGAGI. The CDR3 DNA reads TGTGCCAGCAGTACAGGGGGCGCGGGCACTGAAGCTTTCTTT. It specifies CASSTGGAGTEAFF.

The J gene is TRBJ2-3, the V gene TRBV30; 13 nucleotides agree with TRBD2. CDR1 and CDR2 from the germline V gene are GTSNPN and SVGIG (reference sequence). After removal of 4 bases from V and 6 bases from J, the junction contained 7 bases not matched to a gene. The CDR3 covers 15 residues. The CDR3 region is CAWTGTSGMADTQYF. The DNA of the CDR3 is TGTGCCTGGACCGGGACTAGCGGGATGGCTGATACGCAGTATTTT.

The V call is TRBV27, the J call TRBJ2-7; D is undetermined. CDR1 is MNHEY and CDR2 is SMNVEV in the germline V gene (reference sequence). The CDR3 is made up of 13 amino acids. V was trimmed by 7 bases and J by 9 bases, leaving 19 bases between them. The CDR3 loop reads CASMPPWATRQYF. CDR3 nucleotide sequence: TGTGCCAGCATGCCACCCTGGGCGACGAGGCAGTACTTC.

CDR3 in amino acids: CASSILASGSSETQYF. The CDR3 nucleotides are TGTGCCAGTAGTATTTTGGCTAGCGGGAGTTCAGAGACCCAGTACTTC. This chain uses TRBV19 with TRBJ2-5; 10 bases map to TRBD2. Germline V lookup: CDR1 LNHDA, CDR2 SQIVND (reference sequence). V shed 3 bases and J 4 bases; nucleotides not matched to a gene: 8. There are 16 residues in the CDR3. Together with reference TRBV19 and TRBJ2-5, the CDR3 gives the full variable domain: DGGITQSPKYLFRKEGQNVTLSCEQNLNHDAMYWYRQDPGQGLRLIYYSQIVNDFQKGDIAEGYSVSREKKESFPLTVTSAQKNPTAFYLCASSILASGSSETQYFGPGTRLLVL.